This T cell receptor (beta chain) was captured in a study of T cell responses to AZD1222 COVID-19 vaccine. Germline CDR1 and CDR2: LGHDT and YNNKEL (reference sequence). V shed 4 bases and J 3 bases; nucleotides not matched to a gene: 11. The CDR3 is made up of 18 amino acids. The method was immunoSEQ multiplex PCR; TCRdb's version includes in-frame clones alone and lacks a portion of them. This sample has 90,000 to 120,000 clones, with about 90% found just once. Sequencing was performed on peripheral blood, taken on day 0 of AZD1222 vaccination. The chain recombines TRBV3-1 (or the pseudogene TRBV3-2) with TRBJ2-2; 10 nucleotides line up with TRBD2. The TCR originated in an adult in good health. CDR3 protein: CASSPRPKAGGHTGELFF. The CDR3 DNA reads as TGTGCCAGCAGCCCGCGCCCCAAAGCGGGGGGGCACACCGGGGAGCTGTTTTTT.